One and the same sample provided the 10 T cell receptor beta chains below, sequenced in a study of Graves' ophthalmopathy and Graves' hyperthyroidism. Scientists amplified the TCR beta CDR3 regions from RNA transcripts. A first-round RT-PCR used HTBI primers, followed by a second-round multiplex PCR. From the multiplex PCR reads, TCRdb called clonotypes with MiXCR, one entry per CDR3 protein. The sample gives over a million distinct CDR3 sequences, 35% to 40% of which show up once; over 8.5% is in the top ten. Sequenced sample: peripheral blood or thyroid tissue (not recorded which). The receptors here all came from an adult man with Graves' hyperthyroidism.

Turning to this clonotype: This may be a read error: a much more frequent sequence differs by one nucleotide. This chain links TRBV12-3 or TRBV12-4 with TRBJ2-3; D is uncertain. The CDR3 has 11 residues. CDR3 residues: CDSSQTDTQYF. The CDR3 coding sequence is TGTGACAGCAGTCAAACAGATACGCAGTATTTT.

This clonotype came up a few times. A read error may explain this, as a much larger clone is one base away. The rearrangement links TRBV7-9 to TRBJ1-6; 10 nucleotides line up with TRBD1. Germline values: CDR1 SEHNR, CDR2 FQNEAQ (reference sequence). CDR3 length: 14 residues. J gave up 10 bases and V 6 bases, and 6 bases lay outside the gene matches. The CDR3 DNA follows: TGTGCCAGCAGTGGCGGACAGGGGGAATCACCCCTCCACTTT. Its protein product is CASSGGQGESPLHF.

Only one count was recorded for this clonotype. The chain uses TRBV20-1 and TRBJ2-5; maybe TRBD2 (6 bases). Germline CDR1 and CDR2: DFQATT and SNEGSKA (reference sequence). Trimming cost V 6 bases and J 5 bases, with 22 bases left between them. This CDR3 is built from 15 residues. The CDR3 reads CSAKPGTLRGETQYF. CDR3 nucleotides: TGCAGTGCGAAACCCGGGACCTTACGGGGGGAGACCCAGTACTTC.

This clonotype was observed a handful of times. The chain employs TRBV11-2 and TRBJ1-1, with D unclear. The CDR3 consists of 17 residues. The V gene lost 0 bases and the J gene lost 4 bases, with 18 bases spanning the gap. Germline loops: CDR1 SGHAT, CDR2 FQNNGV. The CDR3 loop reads CASSLESASRGGTEAFF. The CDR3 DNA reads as TGTGCCAGCAGCTTAGAGTCGGCGAGCAGAGGAGGCACTGAAGCTTTCTTT.

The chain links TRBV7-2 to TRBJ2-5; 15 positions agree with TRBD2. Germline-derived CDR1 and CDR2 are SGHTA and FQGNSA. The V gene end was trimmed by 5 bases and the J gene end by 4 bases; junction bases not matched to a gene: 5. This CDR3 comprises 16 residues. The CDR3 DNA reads TGTGCCAGCAGCCCGGCGGGACTAGCGGGAGGAGAGACCCAGTACTTC. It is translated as CASSPAGLAGGETQYF.

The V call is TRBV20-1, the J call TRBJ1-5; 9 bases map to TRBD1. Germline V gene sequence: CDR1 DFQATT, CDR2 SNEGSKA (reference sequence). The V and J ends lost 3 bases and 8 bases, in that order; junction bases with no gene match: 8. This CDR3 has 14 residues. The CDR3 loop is CSARGDRGWEPQHF. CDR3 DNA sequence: TGCAGTGCTAGGGGAGACAGGGGGTGGGAGCCCCAGCATTTT.

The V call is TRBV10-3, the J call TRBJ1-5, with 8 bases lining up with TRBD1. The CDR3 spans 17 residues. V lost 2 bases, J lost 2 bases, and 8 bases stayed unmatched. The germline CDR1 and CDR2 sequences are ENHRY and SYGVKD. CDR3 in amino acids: CAISEVWLGQGNQPQHF. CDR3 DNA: TGTGCCATCAGTGAGGTTTGGTTGGGACAGGGCAATCAGCCCCAGCATTTT.

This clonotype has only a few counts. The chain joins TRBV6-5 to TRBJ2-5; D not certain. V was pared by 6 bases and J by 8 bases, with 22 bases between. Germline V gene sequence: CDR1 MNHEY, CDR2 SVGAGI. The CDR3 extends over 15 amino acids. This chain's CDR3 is CASSPVVAELRTQYF. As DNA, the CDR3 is TGTGCCAGCAGCCCCGTGGTAGCCGAACTCCGTACCCAGTACTTC.

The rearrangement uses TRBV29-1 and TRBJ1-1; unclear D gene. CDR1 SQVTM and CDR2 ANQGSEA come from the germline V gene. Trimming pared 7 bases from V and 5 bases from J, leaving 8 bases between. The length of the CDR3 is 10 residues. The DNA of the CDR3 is TGCAGCGGCCACGCTACTGAAGCTTTCTTT. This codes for CSGHATEAFF.

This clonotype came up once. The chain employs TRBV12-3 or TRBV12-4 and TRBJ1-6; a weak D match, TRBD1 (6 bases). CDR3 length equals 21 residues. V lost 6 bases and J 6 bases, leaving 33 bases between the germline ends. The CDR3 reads CASSPSVVAGASETGNSPLHF. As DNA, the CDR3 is TGTGCCAGCAGCCCCTCGGTAGTAGCGGGGGCCTCGGAGACGGGTAATTCACCCCTCCACTTT.